The 19 T cell receptor beta chains below were found in one sample sequenced in a study of T cell responses to AZD1222 COVID-19 vaccine (dated by TCRdb to about 2021). Libraries were constructed by the immunoSEQ multiplex PCR assay. TCRdb retrieved this table from immuneACCESS and kept in-frame rearrangements only. Not all clones are present; in checked studies, unresolved V genes account for under half, and no reason is known for the remainder. Across this sample there are about 120,000 clones, with 80% to 95% seen only once. The biggest ten clones account for 4.5% of the sample. This specimen's time point label, interpreted: baseline before first vaccination. Sequencing used peripheral blood, obtained on day 0 of AZD1222 vaccination. Receptors were obtained from an adult in good health.

This clone was counted once. V usage is TRBV25-1 and J usage is TRBJ2-1; 10 nucleotides line up with TRBD2. The CDR3 has 15 residues. In germline, CDR1 is MGHDK, CDR2 SYGVNS. J gave up 2 bases and V 6 bases, and 4 bases lay outside the gene matches. The CDR3 coding sequence is TGTGCCAGCAGGAGAGCGGGGGGGCCCTACAATGAGCAGTTCTTC. Translation gives CASRRAGGPYNEQFF.

For this clone: A much larger clone lies one base from this, so it may be a read error. This chain connects TRBV7-3 to TRBJ2-7; D is undetermined. V dropped 2 bases and J dropped 2 bases, with 7 bases sitting between them. This CDR3 contains 13 residues. Germline CDR1 is SGHTA and CDR2 is FQGTGA. CDR3 loop: CASSLAGTYEQYF. Here the CDR3 DNA reads TGTGCCAGCAGCTTAGCAGGTACCTACGAGCAGTACTTC.

This chain uses TRBV18 with TRBJ2-3; D is ambiguous. Germline assignment: CDR1 KGHSH and CDR2 LQKENI. The length of the CDR3 is 16 residues. The V gene lost 2 bases and the J gene lost 0 bases, with 12 bases spanning the gap. CDR3 in DNA: TGTGCCAGCTCACCATCAGGCCGCACTAGCACAGATACGCAGTATTTT. Protein sequence: CASSPSGRTSTDTQYF.

This clone was found once. V gene TRBV27 combines with J gene TRBJ2-7; 7 bases match TRBD1. The CDR3 is 14 residues long. Germline CDR1 MNHEY, CDR2 SMNVEV (reference sequence). J gave up 0 bases and V 7 bases, and 6 bases lay outside the gene matches. CDR3 bases: TGTGCCAGCAACCACAGGGGTCCCTCCTACGAGCAGTACTTC. It encodes CASNHRGPSYEQYF.

This chain uses TRBV5-6 with TRBJ1-6; D ambiguous. V was pared by 1 base and J by 0 bases, with 11 bases between. The CDR3 has 17 residues. In germline, CDR1 is SGHDT, CDR2 YYEEEE. CDR3: CASSLRPSGSYNSPLHF. As DNA, the CDR3 is TGTGCCAGCAGCTTGAGGCCGTCTGGCTCCTATAATTCACCCCTCCACTTT.

The V gene is TRBV9, the J gene TRBJ2-5, with 7 bases that match TRBD2. The CDR3 is made up of 14 amino acids. Germline CDR1 and CDR2: SGDLS and YYNGEE. Losses at the gene ends were 4 bases for V and 2 bases for J; bases not matched to a gene: 5. CDR3 sequence reads: CASSNRGVQETQYF. Here the CDR3 DNA reads TGTGCCAGCAGCAATCGGGGGGTACAAGAGACCCAGTACTTC.

CDR3: CASSPQPTGVGSPLHF. As DNA, the CDR3 is TGTGCCAGCAGCCCACAGCCGACAGGGGTTGGGTCACCCCTCCACTTT. This chain links TRBV11-2 with TRBJ1-6; TRBD1 agrees at 8 bases. This CDR3 is built from 16 residues. V lost 5 bases and J lost 10; bases outside the gene matches: 13. CDR1 is SGHAT and CDR2 is FQNNGV in the germline V gene.

The chain uses TRBV27 and TRBJ2-7; D gene unclear. The V gene's germline CDR1 is MNHEY and CDR2 SMNVEV (reference sequence). The CDR3 totals 13 residues. Trimming removed 5 bases at V and 0 bases at J, with 8 bases between. The CDR3 reads CASSQKSSYEQYF. CDR3 nucleotides: TGTGCCAGCAGTCAAAAGAGCTCCTACGAGCAGTACTTC.

The rearrangement links TRBV30 to TRBJ1-5; D may be TRBD1 (6 bases). The V end lost 0 bases, the J end lost 4 bases, and 16 bases lay between the germline ends. The CDR3 is 16 residues long. The germline V gene encodes CDR1 GTSNPN and CDR2 SVGIG (reference sequence). The CDR3 is CAWSVWGGADNQPQHF. The CDR3 DNA is TGTGCCTGGAGTGTATGGGGGGGGGCAGATAATCAGCCCCAGCATTTT.

The rearrangement joins TRBV3-1 (or the pseudogene TRBV3-2) to TRBJ1-1, with a tentative D call TRBD1 (6 bases). Trimming removed 0 bases from V and 8 bases from J, with 13 bases in between. The CDR3 sequence is 14 residues long. From germline, CDR1 is LGHDT and CDR2 YNNKEL (reference sequence). The CDR3 region is CASSQEEEGEEAFF. The CDR3 bases are TGTGCCAGCAGCCAAGAGGAAGAGGGGGAAGAAGCTTTCTTT.

This chain joins TRBV5-6 and TRBJ1-2; D ambiguous. This CDR3 has 15 residues. Per the germline V gene, CDR1 is SGHDT and CDR2 is YYEEEE. V was cut by 6 bases and J by 4 bases, with 19 bases left in between. The CDR3: CASMLNMPGSYGYTF. CDR3 nucleotides: TGTGCCAGCATGCTAAATATGCCCGGTAGCTATGGCTACACCTTC.

The rearrangement links TRBV3-1 (or the pseudogene TRBV3-2) to TRBJ2-2; 11 positions agree with TRBD2. Trimming removed 4 bases from V and 14 bases from J; junction bases left unmatched: 6. Looked up from germline, CDR1 is LGHDT and CDR2 is YNNKEL (reference sequence). The CDR3 has 13 amino acids. The CDR3 DNA sequence: TGTGCCAGCAGCCCGGGACTAGCGGTGGGCCTGTTTTTT. The encoded protein is CASSPGLAVGLFF.

The chain has TRBV6-1 and TRBJ1-2, with D unclear. Trimming shortened V by 3 bases and J by 2 bases, and 19 bases separated the two germline ends. Germline lookup yields CDR1 MNHNS and CDR2 SASEGT. This CDR3 contains 17 residues. CDR3 nucleotide sequence: TGTGCCAGCAGTGAGAGGCAGCTTAGGGTAACAAACTATGGCTACACCTTC. Protein: CASSERQLRVTNYGYTF.

CDR3 in amino acids: CASSLEVNTEAFF. Here the CDR3 DNA reads TGCGCCAGCAGCTTGGAGGTGAACACTGAAGCTTTCTTT. The chain uses TRBV5-1 and TRBJ1-1, with D uncertain. Germline lookup yields CDR1 SGHRS and CDR2 YFSETQ. The CDR3 covers 13 residues. V was pared by 0 bases and J by 0 bases, with 3 bases between.

This chain links TRBV2 with TRBJ1-4, with 9 bases identical to TRBD1. There are 15 residues in the CDR3. CDR1 SNHLY and CDR2 FYNNEI come from the germline V gene. With 6 bases clipped from V and 4 bases from J, the junction kept 6 bases outside the gene matches. The CDR3 loop is CASSPTGGVNEKLFF. In DNA, the CDR3 is TGTGCCAGCAGCCCGACAGGGGGGGTTAATGAAAAACTGTTTTTT.

This chain links TRBV6-5 with TRBJ1-4; maybe TRBD1 (5 bases). The V gene's germline CDR1 is MNHEY and CDR2 SVGAGI. V lost 6 bases and J 8 bases, leaving 19 bases between the germline ends. The CDR3 is 15 residues long. CDR3 sequence: CASRRKGDWPEKLFF. The CDR3 DNA sequence: TGTGCCAGCAGGCGAAAAGGGGACTGGCCAGAAAAACTGTTTTTT.

The chain has TRBV9 and TRBJ1-2; 8 bases match TRBD1. The germline gives CDR1 SGDLS, CDR2 YYNGEE. This CDR3 contains 15 residues. V lost 3 bases to trimming and J lost 4 bases; unmatched junction nucleotides: 8. CDR3 sequence (DNA): TGTGCCAGCAGCGATGGACAGGGATTTCCCTATGGCTACACCTTC. Its translation is CASSDGQGFPYGYTF. The full variable domain, completed using reference TRBV9 and TRBJ1-2, is DSGVTQTPKHLITATGQRVTLRCSPRSGDLSVYWYQQSLDQGLQFLIQYYNGEERAKGNILERFSAQQFPDLHSELNLSSLELGDSALYFCASSDGQGFPYGYTFGSGTRLTVV.

The V gene is TRBV4-1, the J gene TRBJ1-6; D is unclear. The CDR3 has 14 amino acids. The germline gives CDR1 MGHRA, CDR2 YSYEKL. The ends were cut back, 0 bases at V and 5 bases at J, with 5 bases in the middle. Written as DNA, the CDR3 is TGCGCCAGCAGCCAAGAGCCTAATAATTCACCCCTCCACTTT. It translates to CASSQEPNNSPLHF.

This chain uses TRBV10-2 with TRBJ2-7, with 7 bases fitting TRBD1. The CDR3 covers 15 residues. The germline V gene encodes CDR1 WSHSY and CDR2 SAAADI. V shed 5 bases and J 4 bases; nucleotides not matched to a gene: 11. CDR3 nucleotides: TGCGCCAGCAGTCCAATGGTAGGGGGCGGATACGAGCAGTACTTC. It specifies CASSPMVGGGYEQYF.